The 19 T cell receptor beta chains given below trace back to one sample, sequenced in a study of radiation and T cells in renal cell carcinoma. Stated time point: baseline pretreatment blood. As for treatment: 15 Gy SBRT to primary tumor, nephrectomy 4 weeks later. Only in-frame clones appear in the TCRdb table, and some are missing; sequencing was by immunoSEQ multiplex PCR. The table includes just over 95,000 clones, roughly 90% detected once. Material: blood, obtained from a patient whose treatment included radiotherapy and nephrectomy. The receptors originated from a man aged 50 to 60 with renal cell carcinoma.

The chain joins TRBV10-3 to TRBJ2-1; no clear D. V was shortened by 0 bases and J by 6 bases, with 6 bases between the two germline ends. This CDR3 is built from 13 residues. CDR1 and CDR2 from the germline V gene are ENHRY and SYGVKD. The CDR3 region is CAISESGPNEQFF. The CDR3, as DNA: TGTGCCATCAGTGAGTCCGGCCCCAATGAGCAGTTCTTC.

The chain combines TRBV14 with TRBJ2-7; 15 bases map to TRBD2. There are 18 residues in the CDR3. With V trimmed by 2 bases and J by 6 bases, 11 bases remained unmatched. CDR1 and CDR2 from the germline V gene are SGHDN and FVKESK. The CDR3 reads CASSQKGLAGGGEIEQYF. The CDR3 region has the DNA TGTGCCAGCAGCCAAAAGGGACTAGCGGGAGGTGGGGAGATCGAGCAGTACTTC.

The gene calls are TRBV5-1 and TRBJ2-6; 8 bases map to TRBD1. The CDR3 runs to 18 residues. Losses at the gene ends were 1 base for V and 4 bases for J; bases not matched to a gene: 10. The V gene's germline CDR1 is SGHRS and CDR2 YFSETQ. The CDR3 reads CASSLIPGGPVGANVLTF. CDR3 nucleotides: TGCGCCAGCAGCTTGATCCCAGGGGGCCCGGTCGGGGCCAACGTCCTGACTTTC.

CDR3 loop: CASSLRLAGGGTDTQYF. CDR3 bases: TGTGCCAGCAGCTTACGACTAGCGGGGGGTGGCACAGATACGCAGTATTTT. The chain links TRBV13 to TRBJ2-3; 13 nucleotides agree with TRBD2. Germline V gene data show CDR1 as PRHDT and CDR2 as FYEKMQ (reference sequence). The CDR3 extends over 17 amino acids. Trimming took 2 bases from V and 1 from J; bases not matched to a gene: 3.

This sequence joins TRBV7-3 and TRBJ2-5; 10 bases are a match to TRBD1. CDR3 length: 15 amino acids. CDR1 is SGHTA and CDR2 is FQGTGA in the germline V gene. After removal of 3 bases from V and 5 bases from J, the junction contained 6 bases not matched to a gene. CDR3 coding DNA: TGTGCCAGCAGCTTCCAGGGACAGGGGACCGAGACCCAGTACTTC. Its protein is CASSFQGQGTETQYF.

The V and J genes are TRBV5-1 and TRBJ2-1; TRBD2 might be the D (6 bases). CDR1 and CDR2 from the germline V gene are SGHRS and YFSETQ. The V end was cut by 4 bases, the J end by 15 bases, with 20 bases between. This CDR3 is built from 13 residues. The CDR3, as DNA: TGCGCCAGCAGCCGATCCCCGGGGGATAGTCGGTTCTTC. This encodes CASSRSPGDSRFF.

V and J are TRBV7-3 and TRBJ2-5; TRBD2 matches at 10 bases. Unmatched junction bases numbered 8, after V lost 5 bases and J lost 5 bases. The CDR3 length is 15 residues. Germline V lookup: CDR1 SGHTA, CDR2 FQGTGA. CDR3: CASSRLAGDSETQYF. As DNA, the CDR3 is TGTGCCAGCAGCCGCCTAGCGGGAGATTCGGAGACCCAGTACTTC.

This clone was detected only a few times. The rearrangement joins TRBV7-6 to TRBJ2-1; 10 nucleotides agree with TRBD2. The CDR3 loop spans 18 amino acids. CDR1 and CDR2 (germline): SGHVS, FNYEAQ. The J segment lost 2 bases and the V segment lost 1 base, leaving 8 bases of the junction unmatched. CDR3 protein: CASSLGPSGGATYNEQFF. The CDR3 bases are TGTGCCAGCAGCTTAGGTCCTAGCGGGGGCGCTACCTACAATGAGCAGTTCTTC.

About this clone itself: The sample holds other DNA sequences that translate to the same CDR3. This chain joins TRBV5-1 and TRBJ2-1; D uncertain. Trimming shortened V by 3 bases and J by 3 bases, and 7 bases separated the two germline ends. This CDR3 region has 13 residues. Germline values: CDR1 SGHRS, CDR2 YFSETQ. Here the CDR3 DNA reads TGCGCCAGCAGCTCGTCTAGCTACAATGAGCAGTTCTTC. As protein: CASSSSSYNEQFF.

The chain uses TRBV7-2 and TRBJ2-7, with D perhaps given as TRBD1 or TRBD2 (5 bases each). Trimming removed 5 bases from V and 2 bases from J, with 13 bases in between. The length of the CDR3 is 14 residues. Germline V CDR1 and CDR2: SGHTA, FQGNSA. The DNA for the CDR3 is TGTGCCAGCAGCCCGAGGGGACGGACCTACGAGCAGTACTTC. Translation: CASSPRGRTYEQYF.

V usage is TRBV28 and J usage is TRBJ1-3, with D perhaps matching TRBD1 (6 bases). The CDR3 consists of 16 residues. Germline loops: CDR1 MDHEN, CDR2 SYDVKM. Trimming removed 5 bases from V and 0 bases from J, with 14 bases in between. CDR3 residues: CASSSPGHHSGNTIYF. DNA of the CDR3: TGTGCCAGCAGTAGCCCGGGACACCACTCTGGAAACACCATATATTTT.

The chain uses TRBV18 and TRBJ1-2; possibly TRBD1 for D (6 bases). Germline-derived CDR1 and CDR2 are KGHSH and LQKENI. Trimming shortened V by 4 bases and J by 1 base, and 10 bases separated the two germline ends. The CDR3 length is 14 residues. CDR3 residues: CASSLQGNNYGYTF. In DNA form, the CDR3 reads TGTGCCAGCTCACTACAGGGAAATAACTATGGCTACACCTTC. The complete variable domain, with remaining parts taken from reference TRBV18 and TRBJ1-2, reads NAGVMQNPRHLVRRRGQEARLRCSPMKGHSHVYWYRQLPEEGLKFMVYLQKENIIDESGMPKERFSAEFPKEGPSILRIQQVVRGDSAAYFCASSLQGNNYGYTFGSGTRLTVV.

V is TRBV5-1 and J is TRBJ2-3, with D perhaps matching TRBD2 (5 bases). Per the germline V gene, CDR1 is SGHRS and CDR2 is YFSETQ. This CDR3 region has 13 residues. Trimming pared 1 base from V and 11 bases from J, leaving 14 bases between. The CDR3 spells CASSLRQDSKQYF. In nucleotides, the CDR3 is TGCGCCAGCAGCTTGCGGCAGGACTCGAAGCAGTATTTT.

The CDR3 nucleotides are TGTGCCAGCAGTTTTTCCGGTAGTTCGGGTGGCTACACCTTC. Its protein product is CASSFSGSSGGYTF. V gene TRBV28 combines with J gene TRBJ1-2; D is ambiguous. Germline CDR1 reads MDHEN; CDR2 reads SYDVKM. The ends were cut back, 3 bases at V and 7 bases at J, with 15 bases in the middle. The CDR3 runs 14 residues.

The genes are TRBV10-3 and TRBJ2-7; D is unclear. The V and J ends lost 2 bases and 2 bases respectively, with 4 bases between them. Germline V gene data show CDR1 as ENHRY and CDR2 as SYGVKD. The CDR3 length is 12 residues. The CDR3, as DNA: TGTGCCATCAGTGAGGCGGCCTACGAGCAGTACTTC. It is translated as CAISEAAYEQYF.

This clone was seen just once. The chain has TRBV5-5 and TRBJ1-2; a possible D gene is TRBD1 (5 bases). In germline, CDR1 is SGHKS, CDR2 YYEKEE (reference sequence). With 0 bases removed from V and 2 bases from J, the gap between germline ends came to 8 bases. The CDR3 runs 14 residues. For the CDR3, the DNA is TGTGCCAGCAGCTTGGCTCACAGGAACTATGGCTACACCTTC. Its protein product is CASSLAHRNYGYTF.

The chain recombines TRBV29-1 with TRBJ2-7; TRBD1 matches 10 bases. Per the germline V gene, CDR1 is SQVTM and CDR2 is ANQGSEA. J was trimmed by 3 bases and V by 7 bases; bases with no gene match: 6. This CDR3 is built from 13 residues. Written as DNA, the CDR3 is TGCAGCGCACGGGACAGGGGCCACTACGAGCAGTACTTC. This encodes CSARDRGHYEQYF.

The rearrangement links TRBV2 to TRBJ1-2; D gene uncertain. Germline V gene data show CDR1 as SNHLY and CDR2 as FYNNEI. The CDR3 is made up of 12 amino acids. Trimming took off 6 bases at V and 4 bases at J, with 9 bases between the two ends. The CDR3 loop reads CASRTDTYGYTF. The CDR3 DNA is TGTGCCAGCAGGACCGACACCTATGGCTACACCTTC.

This sequence joins TRBV5-6 and TRBJ1-5, with a tentative D call TRBD1 (5 bases). CDR3 length equals 13 residues. Trimming removed 5 bases at V and 6 bases at J, with 12 bases between. From germline, CDR1 is SGHDT and CDR2 YYEEEE. DNA for the CDR3: TGTGCCAGCAGTGAGGGGTGGGTTCAGCCCCAGCATTTT. Amino acids: CASSEGWVQPQHF.